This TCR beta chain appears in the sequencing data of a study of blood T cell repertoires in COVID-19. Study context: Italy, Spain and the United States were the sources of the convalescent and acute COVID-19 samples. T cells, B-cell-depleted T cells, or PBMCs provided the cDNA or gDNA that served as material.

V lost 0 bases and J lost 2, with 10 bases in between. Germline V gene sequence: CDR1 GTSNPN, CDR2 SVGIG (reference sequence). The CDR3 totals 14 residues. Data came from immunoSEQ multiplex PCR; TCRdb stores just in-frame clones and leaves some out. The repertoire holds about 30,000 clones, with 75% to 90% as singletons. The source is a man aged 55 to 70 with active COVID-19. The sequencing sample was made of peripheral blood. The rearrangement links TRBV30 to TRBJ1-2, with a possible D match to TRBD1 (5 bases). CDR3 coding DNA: TGTGCCTGGAGTGTACCCAGGGCCAACTATGGCTACACCTTC. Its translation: CAWSVPRANYGYTF. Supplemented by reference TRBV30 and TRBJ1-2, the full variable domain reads SQTIHQWPATLVQPVGSPLSLECTVEGTSNPNLYWYRQAAGRGLQLLFYSVGIGQISSEVPQNLSASRPQDRQFILSSKKLLLSDSGFYLCAWSVPRANYGYTFGSGTRLTVV.